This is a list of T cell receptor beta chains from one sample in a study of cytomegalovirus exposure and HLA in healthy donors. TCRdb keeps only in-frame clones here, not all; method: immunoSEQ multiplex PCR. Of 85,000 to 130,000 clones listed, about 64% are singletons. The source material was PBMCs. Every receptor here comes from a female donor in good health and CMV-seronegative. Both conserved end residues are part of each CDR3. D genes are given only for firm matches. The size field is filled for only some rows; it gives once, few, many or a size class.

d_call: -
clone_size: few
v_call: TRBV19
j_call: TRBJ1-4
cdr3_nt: TGTGCCAGTAGTACCAACAGGGAGGGAGAAAAACTGTTTTTT
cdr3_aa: CASSTNREGEKLFF

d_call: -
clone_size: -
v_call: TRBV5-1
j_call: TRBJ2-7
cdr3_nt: TGCGCCAGCACCAGCGCGATCTCCTACGAGCAGTACTTC
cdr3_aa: CASTSAISYEQYF

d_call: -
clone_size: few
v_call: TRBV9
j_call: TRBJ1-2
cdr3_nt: TGTGCCAGCAGCCAGACCGATCGAGGCGGCTACACCTTC
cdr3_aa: CASSQTDRGGYTF

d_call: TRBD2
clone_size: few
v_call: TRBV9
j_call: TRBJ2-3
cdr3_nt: TGTGCCAGCAGCACCCCTAGCGGGAGAGACCTCACAGATACGCAGTATTTT
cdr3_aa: CASSTPSGRDLTDTQYF

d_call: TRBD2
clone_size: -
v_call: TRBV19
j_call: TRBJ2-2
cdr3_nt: TGTGCCAGCGGGACTAGCGGTTTTGGGGAGCTGTTTTTT
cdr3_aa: CASGTSGFGELFF

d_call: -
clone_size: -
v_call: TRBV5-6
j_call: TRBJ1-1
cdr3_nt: TGTGCCAGCAGCTCCGGACAGTTTCATTCTGAAGCTTTCTTT
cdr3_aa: CASSSGQFHSEAFF

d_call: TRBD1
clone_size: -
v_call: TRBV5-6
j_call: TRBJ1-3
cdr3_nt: TGTGCCAGCAGCTGGGGACAGGGCTCTGGAAACATCATATATTTT
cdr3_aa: CASSWGQGSGNIIYF

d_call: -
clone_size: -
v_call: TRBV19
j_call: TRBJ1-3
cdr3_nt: TGTGCCAGTAGTATGGGGGACATCTCTGGAAACACCATATATTTT
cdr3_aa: CASSMGDISGNTIYF

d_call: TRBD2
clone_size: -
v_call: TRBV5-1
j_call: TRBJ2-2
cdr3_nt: TGCGCCAGCACCCAGCGGGAGAGGAACACCGGGGAGCTGTTTTTT
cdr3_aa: CASTQRERNTGELFF

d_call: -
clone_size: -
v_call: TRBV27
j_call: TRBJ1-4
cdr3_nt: TGTGCCAGCAGTTTCGACAGGAGAAATGAAAAACTGTTTTTT
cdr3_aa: CASSFDRRNEKLFF

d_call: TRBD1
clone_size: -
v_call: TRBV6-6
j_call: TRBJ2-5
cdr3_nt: TGTGCCAGCAGCGCCGGGACAGAGATGGAGACCCAGTACTTC
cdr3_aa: CASSAGTEMETQYF

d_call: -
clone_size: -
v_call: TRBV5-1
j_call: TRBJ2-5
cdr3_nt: TGCGCCAGCCAGCTTCAAGGAGCTAGTGAGACCCAGTACTTC
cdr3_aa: CASQLQGASETQYF

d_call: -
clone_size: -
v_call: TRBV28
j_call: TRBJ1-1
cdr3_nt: TGTGCCAGCAGTTCCCCTTTGGGAGACACTGAAGCTTTCTTT
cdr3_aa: CASSSPLGDTEAFF

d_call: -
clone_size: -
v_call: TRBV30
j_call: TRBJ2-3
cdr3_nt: TGTGCCTGGAGTGAAGTTGTCGGTGGGCAGTATTTT
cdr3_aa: CAWSEVVGGQYF

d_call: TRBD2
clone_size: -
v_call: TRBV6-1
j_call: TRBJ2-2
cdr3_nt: TGTGCCAGCAGTGAAGCGGGAAGCGGGAGAGGCGGCGGGGAGCTGTTTTTT
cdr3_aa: CASSEAGSGRGGGELFF

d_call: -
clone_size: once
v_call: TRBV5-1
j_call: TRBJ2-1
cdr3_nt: TGCGCCAGCAGCCCCACTAGGGGAGGCTCCTACAATGAGCAGTTCTTC
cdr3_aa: CASSPTRGGSYNEQFF

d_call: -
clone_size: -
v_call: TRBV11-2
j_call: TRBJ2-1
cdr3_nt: TGTGCCAGCAGCTTATCAGGCCCCAACAATGAGCAGTTCTTC
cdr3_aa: CASSLSGPNNEQFF

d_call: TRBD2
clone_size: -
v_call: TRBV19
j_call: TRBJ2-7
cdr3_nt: TGTGCCAGTAGTTGGGGACTAGACTACGAGCAGTACTTC
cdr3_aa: CASSWGLDYEQYF

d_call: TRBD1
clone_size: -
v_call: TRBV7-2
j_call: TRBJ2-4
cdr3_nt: TGTGCCAGCAGCTCGGCAGGGGGCCCTTTGGAGATTCAGTACTTC
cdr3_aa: CASSSAGGPLEIQYF

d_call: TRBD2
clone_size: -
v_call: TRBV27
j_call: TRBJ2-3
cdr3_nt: TGTGCCAGCAGTTCTCGGACTAGCGGCACAGATACGCAGTATTTT
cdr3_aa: CASSSRTSGTDTQYF

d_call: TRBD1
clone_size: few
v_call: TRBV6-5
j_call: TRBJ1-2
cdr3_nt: TGTGCCAGCAACCGAGACGGGACAGGGCACTATGGCTACACCTTC
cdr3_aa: CASNRDGTGHYGYTF

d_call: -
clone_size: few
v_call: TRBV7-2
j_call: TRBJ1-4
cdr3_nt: TGTGCCAGCAGCTCCCTGGGGAGGGGCCGAGGAAAACTGTTTTTT
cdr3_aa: CASSSLGRGRGKLFF

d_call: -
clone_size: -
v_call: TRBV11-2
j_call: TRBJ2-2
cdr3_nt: TGTGCCAGCAGCTCGCTGAGAGGGCCCTCCGGGGAGCTGTTTTTT
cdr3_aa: CASSSLRGPSGELFF

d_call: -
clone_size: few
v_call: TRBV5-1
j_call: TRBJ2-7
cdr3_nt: TGCGCCAGCAGCCGCCAGCCTAGCTCCTACGAGCAGTACTTC
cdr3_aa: CASSRQPSSYEQYF

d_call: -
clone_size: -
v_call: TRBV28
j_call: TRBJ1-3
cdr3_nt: TGTGCCAGCAGAGGACTCCGGGAGGCCTACTCTGGAAACACCATATATTTT
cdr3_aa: CASRGLREAYSGNTIYF

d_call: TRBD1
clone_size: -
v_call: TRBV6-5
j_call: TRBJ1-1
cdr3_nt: TGTGCCAGCAGTTACACGGGGACAGGGGGAATGCCTGAAGCTTTCTTT
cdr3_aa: CASSYTGTGGMPEAFF

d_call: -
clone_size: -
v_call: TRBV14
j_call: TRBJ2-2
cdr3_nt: TGTGCCAGCAGCCATCCAGGGAACACCGGGGAGCTGTTTTTT
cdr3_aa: CASSHPGNTGELFF

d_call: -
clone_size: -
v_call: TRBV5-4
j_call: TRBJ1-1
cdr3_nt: TGTGCCAGCATCCCGACAGGACCAGACACTGAAGCTTTCTTT
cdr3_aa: CASIPTGPDTEAFF